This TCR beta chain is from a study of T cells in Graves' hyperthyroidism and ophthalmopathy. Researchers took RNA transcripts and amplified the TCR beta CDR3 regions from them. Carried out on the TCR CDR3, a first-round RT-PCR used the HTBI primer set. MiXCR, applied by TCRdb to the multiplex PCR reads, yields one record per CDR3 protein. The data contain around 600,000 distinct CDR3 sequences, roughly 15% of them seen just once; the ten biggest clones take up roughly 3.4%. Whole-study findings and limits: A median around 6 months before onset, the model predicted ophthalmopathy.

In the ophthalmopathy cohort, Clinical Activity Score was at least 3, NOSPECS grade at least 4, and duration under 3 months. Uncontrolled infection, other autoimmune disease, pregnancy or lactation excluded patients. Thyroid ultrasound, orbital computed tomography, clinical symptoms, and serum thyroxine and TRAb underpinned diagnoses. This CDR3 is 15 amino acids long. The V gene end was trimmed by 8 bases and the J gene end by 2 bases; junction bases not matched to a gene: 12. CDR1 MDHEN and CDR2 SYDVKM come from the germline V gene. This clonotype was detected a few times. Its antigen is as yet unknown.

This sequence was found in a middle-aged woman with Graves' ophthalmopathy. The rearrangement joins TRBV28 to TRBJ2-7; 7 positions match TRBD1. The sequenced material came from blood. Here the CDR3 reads CASAGGRALAYEQYF. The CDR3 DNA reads TGTGCCAGCGCAGGGGGACGGGCACTAGCCTACGAGCAGTACTTC.